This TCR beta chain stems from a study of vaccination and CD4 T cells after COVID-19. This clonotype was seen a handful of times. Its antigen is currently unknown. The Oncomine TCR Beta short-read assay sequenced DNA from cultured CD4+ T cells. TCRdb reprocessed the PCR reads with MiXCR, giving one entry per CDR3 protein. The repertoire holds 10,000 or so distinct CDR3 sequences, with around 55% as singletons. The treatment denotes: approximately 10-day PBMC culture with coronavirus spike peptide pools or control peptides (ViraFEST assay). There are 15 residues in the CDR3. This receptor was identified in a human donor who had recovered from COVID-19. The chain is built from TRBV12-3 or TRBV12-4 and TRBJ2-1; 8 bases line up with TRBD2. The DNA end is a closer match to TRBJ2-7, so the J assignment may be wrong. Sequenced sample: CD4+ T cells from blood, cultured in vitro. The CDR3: CASSPWGGGTYEQYF. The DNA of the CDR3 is TGTGCCAGCAGCCCCTGGGGCGGGGGGACCTACGAGCAGTACTTC.